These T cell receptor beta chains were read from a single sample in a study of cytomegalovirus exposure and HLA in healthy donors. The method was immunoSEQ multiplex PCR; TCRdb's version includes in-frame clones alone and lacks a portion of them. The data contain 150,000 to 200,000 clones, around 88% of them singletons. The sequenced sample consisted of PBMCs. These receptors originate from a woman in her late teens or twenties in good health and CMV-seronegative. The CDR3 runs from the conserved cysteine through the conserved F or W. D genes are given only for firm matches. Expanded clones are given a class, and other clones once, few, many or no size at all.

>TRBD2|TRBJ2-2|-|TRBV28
CASSGLAGSGELFF
TGTGCCAGCAGCGGACTAGCGGGATCCGGGGAGCTGTTTTTT
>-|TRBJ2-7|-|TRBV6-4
CASRVQVSEQYF
TGTGCCAGCAGAGTACAGGTAAGCGAGCAGTACTTC
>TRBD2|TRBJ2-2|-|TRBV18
CASSRLAANTGELFF
TGTGCCAGCTCACGACTAGCGGCGAACACCGGGGAGCTGTTTTTT
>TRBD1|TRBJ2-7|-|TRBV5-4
CASRRDSYEQYF
TGTGCCAGCAGGAGGGACAGCTACGAGCAGTACTTC
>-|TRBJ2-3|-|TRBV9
CASSVEGGITDTQYF
TGTGCCAGCAGCGTAGAGGGGGGGATCACAGATACGCAGTATTTT
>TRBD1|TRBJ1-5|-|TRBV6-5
CASSPSSSLGTANF
TGTGCCAGCAGTCCCTCTTCCTCTCTGGGGACAGCGAATTTT
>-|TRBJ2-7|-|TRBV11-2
CASSLVGQGVDEQYF
TGTGCCAGCAGCTTAGTTGGACAAGGGGTGGACGAGCAGTACTTC
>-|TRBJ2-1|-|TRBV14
CASSQIRWGREDNEQFF
TGTGCCAGCAGCCAAATCCGCTGGGGAAGGGAGGACAATGAGCAGTTCTTC
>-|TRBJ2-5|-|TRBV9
CASSSWPGVQETQYF
TGTGCCAGCAGCTCATGGCCGGGGGTCCAAGAGACCCAGTACTTC
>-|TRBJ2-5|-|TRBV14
CASTLGAQETQYF
TGTGCCAGCACCTTGGGGGCCCAAGAGACCCAGTACTTC
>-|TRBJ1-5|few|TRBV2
CASSERGTIMQPQHF
TGTGCCAGCAGTGAGCGGGGCACCATAATGCAGCCCCAGCATTTT
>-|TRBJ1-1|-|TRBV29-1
CSAGHLNTEAFF
TGCAGCGCCGGACACCTGAACACTGAAGCTTTCTTT
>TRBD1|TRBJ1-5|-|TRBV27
CASSPTPGTGGRGNQPQHF
TGTGCCAGCAGTCCCACTCCCGGGACAGGGGGCCGGGGCAATCAGCCCCAGCATTTT